This section outlines one TCR beta chain sequence together with its context. Trimming left V 3 bases short and J 9 bases short, with 8 bases between. This CDR3 contains 11 residues. Per germline, CDR1 MGHDK and CDR2 SYGVNS. These data belong to a study of T-cell reconstitution after alpha-beta-depleted transplantation in children. Unique molecular identifiers were incorporated when the TCRbeta library was constructed. TCRdb re-called the PCR reads through MiXCR, storing one row per CDR3 protein. The sample records hundreds of thousands of distinct CDR3 sequences, approximately 16% being singletons. This TCR was recovered from a human donor who donated a stem cell graft to a child with acute myeloid leukemia. The V gene is TRBV25-1, the J gene TRBJ2-5; no reliable D call. The sequencing used PBMCs from the stem cell graft donor, collected from the stem cell graft. The CDR3, as DNA: TGTGCCAGCAGTGACGGGTGGGCCCAGTACTTC. It codes for CASSDGWAQYF. Full variable domain (remainder filled in from reference TRBV25-1 and TRBJ2-5): EADIYQTPRYLVIGTGKKITLECSQTMGHDKMYWYQQDPGMELHLIHYSYGVNSTEKGDLSSESTVSRIRTEHFPLTLESARPSHTSQYLCASSDGWAQYFGPGTRLLVL.